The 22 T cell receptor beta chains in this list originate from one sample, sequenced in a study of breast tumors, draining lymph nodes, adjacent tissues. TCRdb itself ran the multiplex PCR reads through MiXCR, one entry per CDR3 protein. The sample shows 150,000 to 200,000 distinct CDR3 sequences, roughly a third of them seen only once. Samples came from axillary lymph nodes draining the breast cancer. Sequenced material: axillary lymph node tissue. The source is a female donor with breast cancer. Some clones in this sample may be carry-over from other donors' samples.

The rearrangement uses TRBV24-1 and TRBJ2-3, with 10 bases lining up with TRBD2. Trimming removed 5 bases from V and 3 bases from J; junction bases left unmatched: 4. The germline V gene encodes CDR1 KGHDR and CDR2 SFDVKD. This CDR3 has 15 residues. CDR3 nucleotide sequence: TGTGCCACCAGTGCTAGCGGGGGAGGGACAGATACGCAGTATTTT. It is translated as CATSASGGGTDTQYF.

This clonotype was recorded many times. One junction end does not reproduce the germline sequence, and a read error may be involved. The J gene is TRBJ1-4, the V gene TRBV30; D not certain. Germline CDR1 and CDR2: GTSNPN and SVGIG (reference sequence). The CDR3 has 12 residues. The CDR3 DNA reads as TGTGCCTGGAGTGCGGCTCGACAAAAGCTGTTTTTT. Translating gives CAWSAARQKLFF. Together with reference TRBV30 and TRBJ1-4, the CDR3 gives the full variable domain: SQTIHQWPATLVQPVGSPLSLECTVEGTSNPNLYWYRQAAGRGLQLLFYSVGIGQISSEVPQNLSASRPQDRQFILSSKKLLLSDSGFYLCAWSAARQKLFFGSGTQLSVL.

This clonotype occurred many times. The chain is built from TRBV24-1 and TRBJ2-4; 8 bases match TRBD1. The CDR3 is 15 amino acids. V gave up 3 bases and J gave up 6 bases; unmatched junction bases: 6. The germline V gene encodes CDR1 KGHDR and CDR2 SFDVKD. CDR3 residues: CATSDLRQGPNIQYF. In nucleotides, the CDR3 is TGTGCCACCAGTGATCTGCGACAGGGGCCAAACATTCAGTACTTC.

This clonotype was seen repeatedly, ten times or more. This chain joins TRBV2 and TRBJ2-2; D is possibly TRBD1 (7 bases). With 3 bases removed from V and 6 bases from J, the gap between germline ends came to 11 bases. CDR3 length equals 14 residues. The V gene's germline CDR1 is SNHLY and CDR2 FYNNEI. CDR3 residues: CASSEGRGAGELFF. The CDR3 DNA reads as TGTGCCAGCAGTGAGGGCAGGGGGGCCGGGGAGCTGTTTTTT.

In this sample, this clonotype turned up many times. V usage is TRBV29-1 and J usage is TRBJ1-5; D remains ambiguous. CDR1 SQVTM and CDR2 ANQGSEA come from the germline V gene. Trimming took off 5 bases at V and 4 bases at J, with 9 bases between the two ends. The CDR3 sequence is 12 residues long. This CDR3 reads CSVTDGNQPQHF. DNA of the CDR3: TGCAGCGTTACGGACGGAAATCAGCCCCAGCATTTT.

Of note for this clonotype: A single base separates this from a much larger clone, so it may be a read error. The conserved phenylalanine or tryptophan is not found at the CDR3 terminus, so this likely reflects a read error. CDR3 in DNA: TGTGCCAGCAGCTTAGCTTGGGGCGCGGAGACCCAGTACCTC. Protein: CASSLAWGAETQYL. The V call is TRBV7-8, the J call TRBJ2-5, with D perhaps matching TRBD1 (5 bases). Trimming took off 0 bases at V and 5 bases at J, with 10 bases between the two ends. There are 14 residues in the CDR3. Germline CDR1 and CDR2: SGHVS and FQNEAQ.

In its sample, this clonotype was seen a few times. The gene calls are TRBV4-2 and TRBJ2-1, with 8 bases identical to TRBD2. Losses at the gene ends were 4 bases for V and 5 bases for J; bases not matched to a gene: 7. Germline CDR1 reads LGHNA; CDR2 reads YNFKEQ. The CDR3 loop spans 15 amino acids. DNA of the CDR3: TGTGCCAGCAGCCTGGGGGGAGCGGGGGACAATGAGCAGTTCTTC. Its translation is CASSLGGAGDNEQFF.

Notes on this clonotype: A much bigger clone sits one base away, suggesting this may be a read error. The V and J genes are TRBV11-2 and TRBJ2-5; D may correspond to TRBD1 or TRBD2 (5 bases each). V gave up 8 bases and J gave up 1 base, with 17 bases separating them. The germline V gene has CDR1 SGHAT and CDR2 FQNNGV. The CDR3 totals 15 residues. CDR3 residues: CASGSGPPSQETQYF. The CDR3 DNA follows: TGTGCCAGCGGCTCGGGACCGCCGTCCCAAGAGACCCAGTACTTC. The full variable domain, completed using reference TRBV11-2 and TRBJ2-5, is EAGVAQSPRYKIIEKRQSVAFWCNPISGHATLYWYQQILGQGPKLLIQFQNNGVVDDSQLPKDRFSAERLKGVDSTLKIQPAKLEDSAVYLCASGSGPPSQETQYFGPGTRLLVL.

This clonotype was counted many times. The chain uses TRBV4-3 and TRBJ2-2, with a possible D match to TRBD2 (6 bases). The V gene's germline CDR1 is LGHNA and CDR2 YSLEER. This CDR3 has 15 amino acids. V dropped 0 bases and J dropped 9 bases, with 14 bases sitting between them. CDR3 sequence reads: CASSQDSGEVRELFF. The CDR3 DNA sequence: TGCGCCAGCAGCCAAGATTCCGGGGAGGTGAGGGAGCTGTTTTTT.

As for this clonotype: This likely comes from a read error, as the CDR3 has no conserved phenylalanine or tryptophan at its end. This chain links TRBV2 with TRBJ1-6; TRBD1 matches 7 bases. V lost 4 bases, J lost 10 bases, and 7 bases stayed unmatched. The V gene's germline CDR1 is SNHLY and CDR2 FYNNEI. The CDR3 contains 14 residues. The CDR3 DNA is TGTGCCAGCAGTGCAAGGGACAGAGGGTCACCCCTCCACCTT. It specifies CASSARDRGSPLHL.

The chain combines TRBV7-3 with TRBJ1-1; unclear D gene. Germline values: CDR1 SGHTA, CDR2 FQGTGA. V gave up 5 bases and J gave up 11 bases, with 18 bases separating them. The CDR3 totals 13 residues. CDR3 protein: CASSDYAGGVAFF. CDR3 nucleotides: TGTGCCAGCAGCGATTATGCGGGCGGTGTGGCTTTCTTT.

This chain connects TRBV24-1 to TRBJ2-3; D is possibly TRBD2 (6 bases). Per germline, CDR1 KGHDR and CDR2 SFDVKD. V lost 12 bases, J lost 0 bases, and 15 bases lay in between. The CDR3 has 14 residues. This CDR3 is CAPTSSESTDTQYF. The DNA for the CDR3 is TGTGCCCCAACCTCTAGCGAAAGCACAGATACGCAGTATTTT.

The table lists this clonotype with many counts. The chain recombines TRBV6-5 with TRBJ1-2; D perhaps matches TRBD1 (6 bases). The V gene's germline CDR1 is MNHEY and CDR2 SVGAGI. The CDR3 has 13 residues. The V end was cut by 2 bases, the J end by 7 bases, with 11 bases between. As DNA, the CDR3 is TGTGCCAGCAGTTACGGAGGGGGGGGTGGCTACACCTTC. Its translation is CASSYGGGGGYTF.

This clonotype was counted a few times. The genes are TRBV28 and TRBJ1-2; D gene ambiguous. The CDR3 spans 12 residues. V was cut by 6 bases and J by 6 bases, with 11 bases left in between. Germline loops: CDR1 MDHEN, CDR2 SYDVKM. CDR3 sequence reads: CASSPPLHGYTF. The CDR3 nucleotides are TGTGCCAGCAGCCCACCCCTACATGGCTACACCTTC.

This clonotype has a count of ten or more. CDR3 protein: CASSLSGDNEQFF. The CDR3, as DNA: TGTGCCAGCAGCTTATCTGGCGACAATGAGCAGTTCTTC. The chain is built from TRBV7-9 and TRBJ2-1; D is ambiguous. This CDR3 has 13 amino acids. The V and J ends lost 2 bases and 5 bases respectively, with 7 bases between them. Germline V CDR1 and CDR2: SEHNR, FQNEAQ (reference sequence).

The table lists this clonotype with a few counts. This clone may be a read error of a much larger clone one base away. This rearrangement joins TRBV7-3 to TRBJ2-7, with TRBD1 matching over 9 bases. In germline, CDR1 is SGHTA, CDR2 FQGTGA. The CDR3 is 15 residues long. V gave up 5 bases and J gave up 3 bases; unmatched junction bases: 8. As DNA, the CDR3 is TGTGCCAGCAGCCCGGACAGGGGAGGTTTCTACGAGCAGTACTTC. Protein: CASSPDRGGFYEQYF.

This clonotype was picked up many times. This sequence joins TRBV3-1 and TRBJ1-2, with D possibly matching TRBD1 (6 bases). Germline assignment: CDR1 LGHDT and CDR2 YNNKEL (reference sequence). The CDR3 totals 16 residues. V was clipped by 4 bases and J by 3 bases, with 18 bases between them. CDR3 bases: TGTGCCAGCAGCCTCACCCGTTCGGGGGCTTACTATGGCTACACCTTC. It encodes CASSLTRSGAYYGYTF.

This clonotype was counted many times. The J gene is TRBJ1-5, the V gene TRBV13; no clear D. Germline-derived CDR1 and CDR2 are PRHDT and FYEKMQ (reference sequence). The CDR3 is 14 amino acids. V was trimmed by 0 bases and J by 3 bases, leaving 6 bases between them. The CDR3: CASSLGLNNQPQHF. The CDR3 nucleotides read TGTGCCAGCAGCTTAGGACTGAACAATCAGCCCCAGCATTTT.

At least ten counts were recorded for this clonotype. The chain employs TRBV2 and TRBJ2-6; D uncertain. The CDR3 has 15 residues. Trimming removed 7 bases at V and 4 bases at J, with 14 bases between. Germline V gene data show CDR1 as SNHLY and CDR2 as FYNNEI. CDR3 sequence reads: CASIAPEHGANVLTF. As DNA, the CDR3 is TGTGCCAGCATTGCTCCTGAACACGGGGCCAACGTCCTGACTTTC.

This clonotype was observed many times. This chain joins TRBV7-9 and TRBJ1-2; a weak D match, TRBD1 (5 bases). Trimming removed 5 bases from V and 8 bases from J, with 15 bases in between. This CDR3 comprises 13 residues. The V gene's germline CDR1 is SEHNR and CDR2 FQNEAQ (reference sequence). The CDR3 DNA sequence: TGTGCCAGCAGCCCAGACAGTCCCGGGGGCTACACCTTC. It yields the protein CASSPDSPGGYTF.

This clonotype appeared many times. The CDR3 region has the DNA TGTGCCATTCAAGGGGGGGGGTGGAATTCACCCCTCCACTTT. Translation gives CAIQGGGWNSPLHF. V usage is TRBV28 and J usage is TRBJ1-6, with D maybe TRBD1 (6 bases). V gave up 10 bases and J gave up 7 bases, with 17 bases separating them. The CDR3 consists of 14 residues. Germline V CDR1 and CDR2: MDHEN, SYDVKM.

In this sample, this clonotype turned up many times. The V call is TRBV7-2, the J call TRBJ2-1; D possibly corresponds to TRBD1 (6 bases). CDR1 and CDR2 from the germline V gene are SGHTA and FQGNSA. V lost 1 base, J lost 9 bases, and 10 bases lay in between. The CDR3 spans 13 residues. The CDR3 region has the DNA TGTGCCAGCAGCTTAGGGTTAGGGGGTGAGCAGTTCTTC. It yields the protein CASSLGLGGEQFF.